This passage covers 26 T cell receptor beta chains from one sample sequenced in a study of blood T cell repertoires in COVID-19. Libraries were prepared by immunoSEQ multiplex PCR; TCRdb keeps only in-frame clonotypes and omits some of them. The data show some 110,000 clones, around 79% seen once. Material for sequencing was peripheral blood. The receptors come from a man aged 45-65 years with acute or convalescent COVID-19.

This clone appeared a few times. The V call is TRBV19, the J call TRBJ1-1; D remains unclear. Between the trimmed V and J ends, which lost 5 bases and 0 bases, there was a span of 7 bases. CDR1 LNHDA and CDR2 SQIVND come from the germline V gene (reference sequence). This CDR3 region has 13 residues. The CDR3 nucleotides are TGTGCCAGTAGTGATCTATTGAACACTGAAGCTTTCTTT. Translating it yields CASSDLLNTEAFF.

V is TRBV13 and J is TRBJ2-2; D may be TRBD2 (5 bases). The CDR3 consists of 15 residues. V dropped 3 bases and J dropped 3 bases, with 11 bases sitting between them. The germline V gene has CDR1 PRHDT and CDR2 FYEKMQ (reference sequence). The CDR3 sequence is CASSFWGVDTGELFF. Written as DNA, the CDR3 is TGTGCCAGCAGCTTTTGGGGAGTTGACACCGGGGAGCTGTTTTTT.

The rearrangement links TRBV6-6 to TRBJ2-7, with D possibly being TRBD2 (7 bases). The CDR3 spans 14 residues. Germline lookup yields CDR1 MNHNY and CDR2 SVGAGI (reference sequence). V was pared by 2 bases and J by 5 bases, with 13 bases between. Here the CDR3 reads CASSYPRGGNEQYF. The CDR3 nucleotides read TGTGCCAGCAGTTACCCGAGGGGGGGCAACGAGCAGTACTTC.

The rearrangement joins TRBV7-8 to TRBJ2-1; possible D gene TRBD2, 6 bases. Deletions cut 0 bases from V and 4 bases from J, with 7 bases between. The germline CDR1 and CDR2 sequences are SGHVS and FQNEAQ. This CDR3 contains 14 residues. The CDR3 is CASSLAGGYNEQFF. The CDR3 coding sequence is TGTGCCAGCAGCTTAGCGGGGGGTTACAATGAGCAGTTCTTC.

In its sample, this clone was seen once. This sequence joins TRBV2 and TRBJ1-6; D is unclear. This CDR3 has 14 amino acids. Trimming cost V 3 bases and J 7 bases, with 10 bases left between them. From germline, CDR1 is SNHLY and CDR2 FYNNEI. The CDR3 coding sequence is TGTGCCAGCAGTGAGGGCTTTTGGAATTCACCCCTCCACTTT. This gives the protein CASSEGFWNSPLHF.

This chain connects TRBV6-1 to TRBJ2-2, with 7 bases aligning to TRBD1. Trimming cost V 2 bases and J 3 bases; bases outside gene matches: 3. The CDR3 contains 15 residues. Germline V gene data show CDR1 as MNHNS and CDR2 as SASEGT. CDR3 loop: CASSEIGTDTGELFF. In DNA form, the CDR3 reads TGTGCCAGCAGTGAAATAGGGACAGACACCGGGGAGCTGTTTTTT.

The V gene is TRBV13, the J gene TRBJ2-1, with D possibly being TRBD2 (6 bases). The V gene's germline CDR1 is PRHDT and CDR2 FYEKMQ (reference sequence). Trimming cost V 5 bases and J 8 bases, with 16 bases left between them. This CDR3 spans 14 amino acids. CDR3 in DNA: TGTGCCAGCAGCCTTACTAGCCTGGAGCATGAGCAGTTCTTC. Protein: CASSLTSLEHEQFF.

The chain combines TRBV5-1 with TRBJ1-4; no definite D call. The CDR3 runs 15 residues. Between the trimmed V and J ends, which lost 0 bases and 7 bases, there was a span of 13 bases. CDR1 is SGHRS, CDR2 YFSETQ, per germline. For the CDR3, the DNA is TGCGCCAGCAGCTTGGATGGGGAGGCAGGTGAAAAACTGTTTTTT. It translates to CASSLDGEAGEKLFF.

There are a few counts of this clone. The CDR3 here is CASIQGAGAYNEQFF. The CDR3 region has the DNA TGTGCCAGCATCCAAGGGGCGGGAGCGTACAATGAGCAGTTCTTC. The chain carries TRBV5-4 and TRBJ2-1; TRBD2 agrees at 7 bases. This CDR3 comprises 15 residues. Germline lookup yields CDR1 SGHNT and CDR2 YYREEE (reference sequence). Germline trimming cut 6 bases from V and 4 bases from J; bases unmatched to any gene: 10.

CDR3 sequence: CAWNAGGINEKLFF. The DNA for the CDR3 is TGTGCCTGGAACGCTGGGGGGATTAATGAAAAACTGTTTTTT. The chain uses TRBV30 and TRBJ1-4; tentative D call: TRBD1 (5 bases). Germline V lookup: CDR1 GTSNPN, CDR2 SVGIG (reference sequence). The CDR3 contains 14 residues. V dropped 4 bases and J dropped 4 bases, with 13 bases sitting between them.

The chain recombines TRBV21-1 with TRBJ2-3; TRBD2 is the table's D call, not checked against the DNA. TRBV21-1 corresponds to a pseudogene. The CDR3 is made up of 19 amino acids. Here the CDR3 reads CASSKTTTSGPGRGDTQYF. As DNA, the CDR3 is TGTGCCAGCAGCAAAACGACGACTAGCGGCCCGGGTAGAGGAGATACGCAGTATTTT.

The V and J genes are TRBV19 and TRBJ1-2, with 8 bases lining up with TRBD1. V trimming: 5 bases; J trimming: 0 bases; junction bases outside the gene matches: 20. Germline V gives CDR1 LNHDA, CDR2 SQIVND (reference sequence). CDR3 size: 20 residues. As DNA, the CDR3 is TGTGCCAGTAGTCTTCGGTTTGTTCAGGGGGCGACCCAAGCTAACTATGGCTACACCTTC. This translates into CASSLRFVQGATQANYGYTF.

The chain uses TRBV20-1 and TRBJ1-1; D might be TRBD1 (5 bases). This CDR3 contains 11 residues. Germline CDR1 and CDR2: DFQATT and SNEGSKA (reference sequence). V gave up 3 bases and J gave up 8 bases, with 10 bases separating them. In DNA form, the CDR3 reads TGCAGTGCTAGGGGGCCTAGGGAAGCTTTCTTT. Its protein is CSARGPREAFF.

The chain is built from TRBV18 and TRBJ2-5; perhaps TRBD1 as D (5 bases). CDR1 is KGHSH, CDR2 LQKENI, per germline. This CDR3 has 12 amino acids. Between the trimmed V and J ends, which lost 9 bases and 2 bases, there was a span of 10 bases. The CDR3 spells CASTDSQETQYF. The CDR3 nucleotides read TGTGCCAGTACCGACAGTCAAGAGACCCAGTACTTC.

The chain is built from TRBV28 and TRBJ1-5, with a tentative D call TRBD1 (6 bases). This CDR3 comprises 16 residues. V was cut by 3 bases and J by 2 bases, with 14 bases left in between. From germline, CDR1 is MDHEN and CDR2 SYDVKM. In DNA, the CDR3 is TGTGCCAGCAGTTTTCCACAGGGCGGTGGCAATCAGCCCCAGCATTTT. Its translation is CASSFPQGGGNQPQHF.

CDR3 nucleotides: TGTGCCAGCAGTTTTATTAGCGGGATCTCGACCTACGAGCAGTACTTC. Translated: CASSFISGISTYEQYF. This chain links TRBV27 with TRBJ2-7; 8 bases align to TRBD2. J was trimmed by 2 bases and V by 3 bases; bases with no gene match: 9. This CDR3 is built from 16 residues. Germline lookup yields CDR1 MNHEY and CDR2 SMNVEV (reference sequence).

The J gene is TRBJ1-6, the V gene TRBV4-1, with 7 bases lining up with TRBD1. The CDR3 is made up of 18 amino acids. The V gene's germline CDR1 is MGHRA and CDR2 YSYEKL. V lost 2 bases to trimming and J lost 0 bases; unmatched junction nucleotides: 7. In nucleotides, the CDR3 is TGCGCCAGCAGCCAACAGGTCAGGGGGTTCTCCTATAATTCACCCCTCCACTTT. Its protein is CASSQQVRGFSYNSPLHF.

This chain connects TRBV27 to TRBJ1-5; 8 positions match TRBD1. Germline V gene data show CDR1 as MNHEY and CDR2 as SMNVEV (reference sequence). With 5 bases clipped from V and 5 bases from J, the junction kept 8 bases outside the gene matches. This CDR3 contains 15 residues. CDR3 bases: TGTGCCAGCAGTCCAGATGGGACAGGTTATCAGCCCCAGCATTTT. The encoded protein is CASSPDGTGYQPQHF.

The chain links TRBV11-3 to TRBJ1-3, with 7 bases fitting TRBD1. Per germline, CDR1 SGHNT and CDR2 YENEEA. The CDR3 runs 15 residues. The V gene end was trimmed by 5 bases and the J gene end by 5 bases; junction bases not matched to a gene: 9. CDR3 in amino acids: CASSPRGRFRNTIYF. CDR3 bases: TGTGCCAGCAGCCCGAGGGGGCGCTTTAGAAACACCATATATTTT.

The chain joins TRBV11-3 to TRBJ2-1; 10 positions agree with TRBD2. Germline loops: CDR1 SGHNT, CDR2 YENEEA. The CDR3 sequence is 17 residues long. J was trimmed by 8 bases and V by 2 bases; bases with no gene match: 12. CDR3 sequence reads: CASSLRSRPSGSYEQFF. CDR3 nucleotide sequence: TGTGCCAGCAGCTTAAGGAGTCGGCCTAGCGGGAGTTATGAGCAGTTCTTC. Full variable domain (remainder filled in from reference TRBV11-3 and TRBJ2-1): EAGVVQSPRYKIIEKKQPVAFWCNPISGHNTLYWYLQNLGQGPELLIRYENEEAVDDSQLPKDRFSAERLKGVDSTLKIQPAELGDSAVYLCASSLRSRPSGSYEQFFGPGTRLTVL.

This clone has only a few counts. The chain combines TRBV7-9 with TRBJ1-2; weak D call: TRBD1 (6 bases). V lost 6 bases and J 5 bases, leaving 19 bases between the germline ends. The CDR3 totals 15 residues. Germline lookup yields CDR1 SEHNR and CDR2 FQNEAQ (reference sequence). CDR3 in amino acids: CASSGAPTGFYGYTF. In DNA form, the CDR3 reads TGTGCCAGCAGTGGTGCCCCCACAGGGTTTTATGGCTACACCTTC. The whole variable domain, remainder taken from reference TRBV7-9 and TRBJ1-2, is DTGVSQNPRHKITKRGQNVTFRCDPISEHNRLYWYRQTLGQGPEFLTYFQNEAQLEKSRLLSDRFSAERPKGSFSTLEIQRTEQGDSAMYLCASSGAPTGFYGYTFGSGTRLTVV.

This rearrangement joins TRBV9 to TRBJ2-1, with 13 bases matching TRBD2. The germline V gene encodes CDR1 SGDLS and CDR2 YYNGEE. J lost 7 bases, V lost 0 bases, and 1 base had no gene match. The CDR3 is 15 residues long. This CDR3 reads CASSVGTSGGNEQFF. In nucleotides, the CDR3 is TGTGCCAGCAGCGTAGGGACTAGCGGGGGAAATGAGCAGTTCTTC.

The chain is built from TRBV7-9 and TRBJ1-2; weak D call: TRBD1 (5 bases). The length of the CDR3 is 12 residues. The germline gives CDR1 SEHNR, CDR2 FQNEAQ (reference sequence). Trimming cost V 5 bases and J 4 bases, with 8 bases left between them. The CDR3 spells CASSQDSYGYTF. CDR3 sequence (DNA): TGTGCCAGCAGCCAAGACAGCTATGGCTACACCTTC.

The chain has TRBV7-8 and TRBJ2-7; D is undetermined. CDR1 and CDR2 from the germline V gene are SGHVS and FQNEAQ. The CDR3 length is 11 residues. Trimming shortened V by 8 bases and J by 0 bases, and 5 bases separated the two germline ends. CDR3 DNA sequence: TGTGCCAGCGGCAACTCCTACGAGCAGTACTTC. Translating gives CASGNSYEQYF.

In this sample, this clone turned up once. The chain has TRBV23-1 and TRBJ1-6; D unclear. TRBV23-1 is designated an ORF whose function remains uncertain. Trimming shortened V by 2 bases and J by 5 bases, and 13 bases separated the two germline ends. This CDR3 is 16 amino acids long. The DNA of the CDR3 is TGCGCCAGCAGTCAAGGATGGGAGGAGGATAATTCACCCCTCCACTTT. Translating it yields CASSQGWEEDNSPLHF.

There are a few counts of this clone. The chain uses TRBV7-9 and TRBJ1-2, with no clear D. The CDR3 runs to 15 residues. Per germline, CDR1 SEHNR and CDR2 FQNEAQ (reference sequence). Trimming removed 4 bases from V and 5 bases from J, with 17 bases in between. CDR3 DNA: TGTGCCAGCAGCTCCCGACTTCAGGCGGGGTATGGCTACACCTTC. Translation: CASSSRLQAGYGYTF.